This T cell receptor beta chain was sequenced in a study of blood T cell repertoires in COVID-19 (dated by TCRdb to about 2020). Context from the whole study: Samples from collaborators originated in the United States, Italy and Spain and spanned both the acute and convalescent phases of COVID-19. The material from the prospective study consisted of cDNA or gDNA derived from T cells, B-cell-depleted T cells, or PBMCs. The repertoires were released in a freely available public database meant as a resource for research on the immune response to SARS-CoV-2. HLA class I and class II types, where available, came from metadata supplied by the sample provider rather than from assay-based typing. A de-identified subject ID, COVID-19 status, age in years and sex were almost always included in the sample metadata. The dataset comprised deeply sampled blood TCRbeta repertoires from subjects exposed to, actively infected with, or recovered from COVID-19. Samples were obtained from the ongoing ImmuneRACE study (first 160 participants) and from approximately 1,200 subjects provided by 6 global collaborators.

TCRbeta CDR3 regions were amplified from genomic DNA by means of the immunoSEQ Assay, a bias-controlled multiplex PCR. Turning to the authors' computational methods: Within the assay, amplification of reference gene primers was used to estimate how many nucleated cells each sample contained. To quantify the absolute abundance of each unique TCRbeta CDR3 rearrangement, sequence reads were collapsed and filtered. For each sample, productive Simpson clonality was calculated as the square root of Simpson's diversity index over productive rearrangements. The immuneACCESS repertoire file appears here via TCRdb, limited to in-frame rearrangements. These files lack a portion of the clones; in checked studies, under half of the deficit traces to unresolved V genes, and the cause of the others is not known. From that table come the V and J calls and clone size; the DNA was used to work out D and trimming. A total of over 55,000 clones appear in this sample, roughly 80% of them only once. The ten largest account for roughly a tenth of the sample.

What the authors observed across the whole study: Clinical and demographic metadata were provided uncurated, with the amount varying by source and participant.

On this clone: No antigen is known for it. Base qualities are not provided; no much larger clone lies one nucleotide away.

One collaborating source in Seattle enrolled patients while the patients were actively infected and followed the patients over time throughout the course of disease. Each collaborating institution followed its own protocols to collect whole blood in K2EDTA tubes. For TCRbeta analysis, collaborators shipped samples as frozen whole blood, isolated PBMCs, or DNA extracted from either of those sample types. The TCR sequence derives from a man aged 50-60 years with COVID-19, enrolled during active disease. Sequences were obtained from peripheral blood.

The CDR3 reads CASSVGGSGSHEQYF. Read as DNA, the sequence is TGTGCCAGCAGCGTAGGGGGTAGCGGGAGCCACGAGCAGTACTTC. The sequence is built from TRBV9 and TRBJ2-7; TRBD2 agrees with 9 junctional bases. Germline trimming: 0 bases from V, 5 bases from J; junction bases outside gene matches: 6. CDR1 SGDLS and CDR2 YYNGEE are derived from the germline V gene. The CDR3 starts with the cysteine, ends with the phenylalanine, and has 15 residues. Only the CDR3 DNA stays, 45 bases, in frame from base 1.